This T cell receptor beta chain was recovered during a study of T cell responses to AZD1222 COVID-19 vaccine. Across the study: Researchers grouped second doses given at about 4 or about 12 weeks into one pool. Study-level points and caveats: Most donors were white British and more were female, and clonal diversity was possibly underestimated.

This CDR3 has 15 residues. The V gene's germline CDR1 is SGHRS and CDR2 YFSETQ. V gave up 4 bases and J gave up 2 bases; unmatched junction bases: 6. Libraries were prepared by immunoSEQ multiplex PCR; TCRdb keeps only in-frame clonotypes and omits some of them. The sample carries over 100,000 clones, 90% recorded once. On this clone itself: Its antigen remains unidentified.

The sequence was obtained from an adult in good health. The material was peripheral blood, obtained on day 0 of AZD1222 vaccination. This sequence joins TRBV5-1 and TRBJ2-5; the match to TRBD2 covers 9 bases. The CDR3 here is CASSLTSGLQETQYF. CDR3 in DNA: TGCGCCAGCAGCCTGACTAGCGGACTGCAAGAGACCCAGTACTTC.